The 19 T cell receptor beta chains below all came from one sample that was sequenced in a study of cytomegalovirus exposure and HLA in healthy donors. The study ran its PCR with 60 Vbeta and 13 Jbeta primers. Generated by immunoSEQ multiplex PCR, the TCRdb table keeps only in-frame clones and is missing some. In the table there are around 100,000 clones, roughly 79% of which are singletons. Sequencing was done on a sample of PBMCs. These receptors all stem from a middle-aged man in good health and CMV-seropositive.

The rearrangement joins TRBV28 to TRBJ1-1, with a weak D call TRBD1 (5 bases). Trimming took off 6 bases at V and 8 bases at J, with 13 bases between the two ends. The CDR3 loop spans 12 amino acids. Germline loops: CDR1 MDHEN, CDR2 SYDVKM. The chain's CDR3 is CASSLTQGEAFF. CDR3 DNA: TGTGCCAGCAGCCTCACCCAGGGAGAAGCTTTCTTT.

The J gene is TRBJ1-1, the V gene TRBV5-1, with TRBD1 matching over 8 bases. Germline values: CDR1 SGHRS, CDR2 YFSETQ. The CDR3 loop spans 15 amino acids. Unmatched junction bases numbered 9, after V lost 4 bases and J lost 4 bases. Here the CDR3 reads CASSEADRVATEAFF. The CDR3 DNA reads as TGCGCCAGCAGCGAAGCGGACAGGGTGGCCACTGAAGCTTTCTTT.

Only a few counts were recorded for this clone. The CDR3 sequence is CASSPGLQETQYF. CDR3 in DNA: TGTGCCAGCAGCCCGGGACTGCAAGAGACCCAGTACTTC. The chain combines TRBV7-3 with TRBJ2-5; a possible D gene is TRBD2 (6 bases). This CDR3 is built from 13 residues. Trimming left V 5 bases short and J 2 bases short, with 9 bases between. Per germline, CDR1 SGHTA and CDR2 FQGTGA.

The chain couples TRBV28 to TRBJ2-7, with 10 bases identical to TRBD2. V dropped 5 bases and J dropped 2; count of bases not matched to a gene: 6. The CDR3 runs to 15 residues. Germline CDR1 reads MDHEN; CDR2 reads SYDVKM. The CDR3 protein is CASSPTTSGAYEQYF. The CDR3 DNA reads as TGTGCCAGCAGTCCCACCACTAGCGGGGCCTACGAGCAGTACTTC. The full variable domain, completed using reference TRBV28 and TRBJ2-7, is DVKVTQSSRYLVKRTGEKVFLECVQDMDHENMFWYRQDPGLGLRLIYFSYDVKMKEKGDIPEGYSVSREKKERFSLILESASTNQTSMYLCASSPTTSGAYEQYFGPGTRLTVT.

CDR3 region: CASSAWTNQETQYF. The CDR3 DNA sequence: TGTGCCAGCAGCGCGTGGACAAACCAAGAGACCCAGTACTTC. The rearrangement joins TRBV9 to TRBJ2-5, with D possibly TRBD1 on 5 matching bases. The CDR3 extends over 14 amino acids. Looked up from germline, CDR1 is SGDLS and CDR2 is YYNGEE. V was cut by 3 bases and J by 0 bases, with 9 bases left in between.

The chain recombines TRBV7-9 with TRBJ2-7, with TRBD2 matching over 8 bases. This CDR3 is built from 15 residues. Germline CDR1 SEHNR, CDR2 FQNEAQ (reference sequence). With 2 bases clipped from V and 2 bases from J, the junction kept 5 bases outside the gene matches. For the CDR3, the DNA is TGTGCCAGCAGCTTAATGGGACTAGGAGCCTACGAGCAGTACTTC. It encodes CASSLMGLGAYEQYF.

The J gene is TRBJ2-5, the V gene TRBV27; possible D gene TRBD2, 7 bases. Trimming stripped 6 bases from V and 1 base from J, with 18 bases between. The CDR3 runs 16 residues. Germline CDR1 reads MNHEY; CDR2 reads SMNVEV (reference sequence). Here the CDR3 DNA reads TGTGCCAGCAGCCGCCTAGGGGGGGGGCTCCAAGAGACCCAGTACTTC. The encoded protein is CASSRLGGGLQETQYF.

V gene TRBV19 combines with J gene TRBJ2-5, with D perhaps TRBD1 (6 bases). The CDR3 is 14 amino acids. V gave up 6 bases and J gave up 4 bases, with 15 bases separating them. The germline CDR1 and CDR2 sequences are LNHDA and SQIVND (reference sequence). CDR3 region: CASSYAGETETQYF. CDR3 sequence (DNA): TGTGCCAGTAGCTACGCAGGGGAAACAGAGACCCAGTACTTC.

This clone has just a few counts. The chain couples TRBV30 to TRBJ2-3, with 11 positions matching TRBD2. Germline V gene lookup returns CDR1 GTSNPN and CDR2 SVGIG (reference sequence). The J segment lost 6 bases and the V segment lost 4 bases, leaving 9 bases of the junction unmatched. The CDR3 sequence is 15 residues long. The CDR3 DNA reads TGTGCCTGGACCCCGGGACTAGCGGAACGGGATACGCAGTATTTT. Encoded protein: CAWTPGLAERDTQYF.

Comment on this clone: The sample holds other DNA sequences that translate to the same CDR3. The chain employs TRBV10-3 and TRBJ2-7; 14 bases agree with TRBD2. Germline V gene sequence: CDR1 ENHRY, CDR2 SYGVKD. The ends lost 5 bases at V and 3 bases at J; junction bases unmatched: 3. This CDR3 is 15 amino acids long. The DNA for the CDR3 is TGTGCCATCAGTCCGGGACTAGCGGGAGTCTACGAGCAGTACTTC. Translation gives CAISPGLAGVYEQYF.

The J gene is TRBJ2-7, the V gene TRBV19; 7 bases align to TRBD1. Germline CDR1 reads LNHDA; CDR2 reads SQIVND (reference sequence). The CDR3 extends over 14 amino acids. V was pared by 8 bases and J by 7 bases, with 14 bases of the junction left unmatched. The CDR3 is CASAPPGQHREQYF. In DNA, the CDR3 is TGTGCCAGTGCTCCCCCGGGACAGCATAGGGAGCAGTACTTC.

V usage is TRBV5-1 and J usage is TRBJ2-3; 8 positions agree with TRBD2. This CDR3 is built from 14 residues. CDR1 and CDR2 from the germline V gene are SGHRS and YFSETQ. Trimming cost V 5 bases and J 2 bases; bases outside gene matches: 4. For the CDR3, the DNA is TGCGCCAGCAGACTAGCGGAGAACACAGATACGCAGTATTTT. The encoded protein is CASRLAENTDTQYF. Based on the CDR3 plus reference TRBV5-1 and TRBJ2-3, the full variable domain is KAGVTQTPRYLIKTRGQQVTLSCSPISGHRSVSWYQQTPGQGLQFLFEYFSETQRNKGNFPGRFSGRQFSNSRSEMNVSTLELGDSALYLCASRLAENTDTQYFGPGTRLTVL.

CDR3 sequence (DNA): TGTGCCAGCAGTTTAGGGACTAGCGCTCCCTACGAGCAGTACTTC. Encoded protein: CASSLGTSAPYEQYF. The chain has TRBV28 and TRBJ2-5, with 10 bases that match TRBD2. The last part of the DNA fits TRBJ2-7 better; the J call may be wrong. The germline gives CDR1 MDHEN, CDR2 SYDVKM. The CDR3 is made up of 15 amino acids.

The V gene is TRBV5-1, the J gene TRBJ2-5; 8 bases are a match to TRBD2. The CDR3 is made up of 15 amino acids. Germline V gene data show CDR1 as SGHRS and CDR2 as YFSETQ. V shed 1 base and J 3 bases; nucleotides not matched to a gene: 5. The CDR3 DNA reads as TGCGCCAGCAGCTTGCGAGCGGGAGTAGAAGAGACCCAGTACTTC. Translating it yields CASSLRAGVEETQYF.

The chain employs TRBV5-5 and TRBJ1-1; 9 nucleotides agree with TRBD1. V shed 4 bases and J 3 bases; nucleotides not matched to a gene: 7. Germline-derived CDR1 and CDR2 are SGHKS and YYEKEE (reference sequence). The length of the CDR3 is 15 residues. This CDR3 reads CASSRTGGSYTEAFF. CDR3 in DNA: TGTGCCAGCAGCCGCACAGGGGGCTCGTACACTGAAGCTTTCTTT.

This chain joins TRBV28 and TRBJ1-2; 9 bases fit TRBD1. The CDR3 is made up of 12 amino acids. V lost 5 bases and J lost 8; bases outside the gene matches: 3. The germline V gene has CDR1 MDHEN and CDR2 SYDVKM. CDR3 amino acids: CASSNRGRGYTF. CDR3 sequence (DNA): TGTGCCAGCAGTAACAGGGGGCGAGGCTACACCTTC.

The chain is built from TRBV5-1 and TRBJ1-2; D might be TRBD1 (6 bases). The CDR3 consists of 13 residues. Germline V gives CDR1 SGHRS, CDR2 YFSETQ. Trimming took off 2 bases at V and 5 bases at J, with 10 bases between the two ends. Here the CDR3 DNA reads TGCGCCAGCAGCTTTGGGGGGGCTTATGGCTACACCTTC. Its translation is CASSFGGAYGYTF.

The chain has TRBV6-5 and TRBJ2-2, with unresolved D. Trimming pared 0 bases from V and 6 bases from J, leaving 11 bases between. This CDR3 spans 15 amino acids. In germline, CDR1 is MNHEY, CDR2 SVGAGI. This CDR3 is CASSYSRVSAGELFF. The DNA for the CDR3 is TGTGCCAGCAGTTACTCGCGAGTTTCTGCCGGGGAGCTGTTTTTT.

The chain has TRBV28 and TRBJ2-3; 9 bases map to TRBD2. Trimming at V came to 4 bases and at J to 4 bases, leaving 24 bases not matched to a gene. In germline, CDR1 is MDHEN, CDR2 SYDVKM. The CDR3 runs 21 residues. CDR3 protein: CASSSSLALVAGGPQADTQYF. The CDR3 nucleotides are TGTGCCAGCAGTTCTTCCCTAGCTCTAGTGGCGGGAGGGCCTCAGGCAGATACGCAGTATTTT. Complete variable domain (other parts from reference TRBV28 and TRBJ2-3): DVKVTQSSRYLVKRTGEKVFLECVQDMDHENMFWYRQDPGLGLRLIYFSYDVKMKEKGDIPEGYSVSREKKERFSLILESASTNQTSMYLCASSSSLALVAGGPQADTQYFGPGTRLTVL.